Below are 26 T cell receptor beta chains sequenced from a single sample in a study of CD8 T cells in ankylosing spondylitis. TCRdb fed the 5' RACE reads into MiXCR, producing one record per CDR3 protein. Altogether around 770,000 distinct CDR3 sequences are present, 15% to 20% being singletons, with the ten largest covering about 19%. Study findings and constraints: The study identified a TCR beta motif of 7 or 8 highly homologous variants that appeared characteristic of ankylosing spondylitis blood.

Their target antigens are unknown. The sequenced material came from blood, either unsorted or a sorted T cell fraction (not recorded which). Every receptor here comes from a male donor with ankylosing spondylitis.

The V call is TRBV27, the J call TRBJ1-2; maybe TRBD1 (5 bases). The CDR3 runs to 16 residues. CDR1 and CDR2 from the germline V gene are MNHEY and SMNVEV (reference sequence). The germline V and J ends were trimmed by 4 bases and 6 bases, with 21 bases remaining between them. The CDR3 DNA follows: TGTGCCAGCAGTTCTTCTTGGACACCTCATGGGGATGGCTACACCTTC. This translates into CASSSSWTPHGDGYTF.

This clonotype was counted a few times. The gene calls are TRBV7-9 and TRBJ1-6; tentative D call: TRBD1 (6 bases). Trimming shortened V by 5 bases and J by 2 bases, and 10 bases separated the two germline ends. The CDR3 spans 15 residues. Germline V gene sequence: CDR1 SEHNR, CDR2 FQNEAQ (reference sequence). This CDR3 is CASSVSGAYNSPLHF. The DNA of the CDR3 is TGTGCCAGCAGCGTATCAGGGGCCTATAATTCACCCCTCCACTTT.

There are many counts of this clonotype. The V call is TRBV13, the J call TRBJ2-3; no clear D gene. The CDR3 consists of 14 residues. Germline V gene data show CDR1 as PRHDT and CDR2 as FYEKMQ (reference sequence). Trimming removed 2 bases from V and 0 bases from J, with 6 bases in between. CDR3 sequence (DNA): TGTGCCAGCAGCTTATCACGGAGCACAGATACGCAGTATTTT. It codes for CASSLSRSTDTQYF.

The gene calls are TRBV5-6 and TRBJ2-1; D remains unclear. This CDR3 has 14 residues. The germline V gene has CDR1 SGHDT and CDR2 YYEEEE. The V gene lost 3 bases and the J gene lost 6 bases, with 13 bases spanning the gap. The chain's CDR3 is CASSWGSPGNEQFF. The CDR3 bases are TGTGCCAGCAGCTGGGGTTCGCCGGGCAATGAGCAGTTCTTC.

CDR3 residues: CASSLKAGMEETQYF. The CDR3 DNA reads as TGTGCCAGCAGCTTAAAGGCAGGGATGGAGGAGACCCAGTACTTC. The chain recombines TRBV7-9 with TRBJ2-5; D is possibly TRBD1 (5 bases). CDR1 SEHNR and CDR2 FQNEAQ come from the germline V gene (reference sequence). This CDR3 is built from 15 residues. The V end lost 2 bases, the J end lost 5 bases, and 15 bases lay between the germline ends. Filled out from reference TRBV7-9 and TRBJ2-5, the complete variable domain reads DTGVSQNPRHKITKRGQNVTFRCDPISEHNRLYWYRQTLGQGPEFLTYFQNEAQLEKSRLLSDRFSAERPKGSFSTLEIQRTEQGDSAMYLCASSLKAGMEETQYFGPGTRLLVL.

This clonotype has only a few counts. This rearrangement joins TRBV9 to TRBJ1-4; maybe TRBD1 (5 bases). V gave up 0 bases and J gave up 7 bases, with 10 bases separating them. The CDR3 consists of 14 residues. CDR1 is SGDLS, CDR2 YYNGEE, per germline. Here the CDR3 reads CASSVGAGGEKLFF. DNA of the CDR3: TGTGCCAGCAGCGTAGGTGCCGGGGGTGAAAAACTGTTTTTT. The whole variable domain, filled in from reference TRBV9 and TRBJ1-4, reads DSGVTQTPKHLITATGQRVTLRCSPRSGDLSVYWYQQSLDQGLQFLIQYYNGEERAKGNILERFSAQQFPDLHSELNLSSLELGDSALYFCASSVGAGGEKLFFGSGTQLSVL.

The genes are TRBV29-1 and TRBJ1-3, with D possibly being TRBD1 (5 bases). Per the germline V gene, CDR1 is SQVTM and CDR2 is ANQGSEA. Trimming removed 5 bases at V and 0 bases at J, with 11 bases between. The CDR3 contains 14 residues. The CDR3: CSVSFDSSGNTIYF. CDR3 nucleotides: TGCAGCGTTTCGTTTGACAGCTCTGGAAACACCATATATTTT.

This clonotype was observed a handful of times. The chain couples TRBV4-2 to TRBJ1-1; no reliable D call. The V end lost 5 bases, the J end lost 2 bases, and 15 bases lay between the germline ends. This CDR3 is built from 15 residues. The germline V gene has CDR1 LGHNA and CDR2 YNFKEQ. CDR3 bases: TGTGCCAGCAGCACCAATACCAGAATTAACACTGAAGCTTTCTTT. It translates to CASSTNTRINTEAFF.

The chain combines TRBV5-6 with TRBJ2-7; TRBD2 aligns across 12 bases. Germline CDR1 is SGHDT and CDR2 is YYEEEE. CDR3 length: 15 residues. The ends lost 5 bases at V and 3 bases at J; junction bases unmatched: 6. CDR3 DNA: TGTGCCAGCAGACCCGGACTAGCGGGGAACTACGAGCAGTACTTC. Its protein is CASRPGLAGNYEQYF.

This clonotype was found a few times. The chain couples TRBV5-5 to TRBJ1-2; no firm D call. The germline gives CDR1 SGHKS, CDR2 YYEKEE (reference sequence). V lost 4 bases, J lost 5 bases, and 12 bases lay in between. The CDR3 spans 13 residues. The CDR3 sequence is CASSTGLLYGYTF. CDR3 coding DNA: TGTGCCAGCAGCACCGGGCTCCTTTATGGCTACACCTTC.

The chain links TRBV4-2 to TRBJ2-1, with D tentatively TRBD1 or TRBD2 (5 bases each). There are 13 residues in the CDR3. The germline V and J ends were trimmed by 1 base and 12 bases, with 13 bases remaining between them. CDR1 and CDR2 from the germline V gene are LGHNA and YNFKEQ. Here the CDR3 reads CASSQVSGTRQFF. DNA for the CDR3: TGTGCCAGCAGCCAAGTTTCGGGGACGAGGCAGTTCTTC.

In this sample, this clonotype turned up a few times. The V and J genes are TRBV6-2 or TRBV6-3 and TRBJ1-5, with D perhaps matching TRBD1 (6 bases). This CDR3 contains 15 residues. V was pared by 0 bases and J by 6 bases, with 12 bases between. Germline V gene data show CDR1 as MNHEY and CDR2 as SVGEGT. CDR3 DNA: TGTGCCAGCAGTTACTCGAGGGGGTGGTCTCAGCCCCAGCATTTT. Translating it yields CASSYSRGWSQPQHF.

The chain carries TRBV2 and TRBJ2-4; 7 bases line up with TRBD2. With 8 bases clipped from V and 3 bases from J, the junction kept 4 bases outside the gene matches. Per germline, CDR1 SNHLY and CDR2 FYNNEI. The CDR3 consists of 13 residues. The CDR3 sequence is CASREDGKNIQYF. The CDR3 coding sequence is TGTGCCAGCCGGGAGGACGGCAAAAACATTCAGTACTTC.

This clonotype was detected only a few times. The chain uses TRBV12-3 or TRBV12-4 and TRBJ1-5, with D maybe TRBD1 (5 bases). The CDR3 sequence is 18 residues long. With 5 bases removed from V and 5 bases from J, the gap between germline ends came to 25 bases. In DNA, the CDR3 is TGTGCCAGCAGTCCCAAGAGTTCAGGGATCGAAGTGGATCAGCCCCAGCATTTT. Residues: CASSPKSSGIEVDQPQHF.

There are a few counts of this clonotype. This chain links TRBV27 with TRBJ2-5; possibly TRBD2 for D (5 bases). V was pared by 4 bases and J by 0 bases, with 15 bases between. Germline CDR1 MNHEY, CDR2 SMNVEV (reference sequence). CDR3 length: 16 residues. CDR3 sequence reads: CASSSHAGGYQETQYF. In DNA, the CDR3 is TGTGCCAGCAGTTCCCACGCGGGCGGTTACCAAGAGACCCAGTACTTC.

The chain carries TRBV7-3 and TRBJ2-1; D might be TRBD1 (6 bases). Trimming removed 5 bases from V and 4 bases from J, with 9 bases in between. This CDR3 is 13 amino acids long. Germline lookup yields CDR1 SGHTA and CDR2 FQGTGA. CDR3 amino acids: CASSNGTYNEQFF. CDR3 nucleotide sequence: TGTGCCAGCAGCAACGGGACATACAATGAGCAGTTCTTC.

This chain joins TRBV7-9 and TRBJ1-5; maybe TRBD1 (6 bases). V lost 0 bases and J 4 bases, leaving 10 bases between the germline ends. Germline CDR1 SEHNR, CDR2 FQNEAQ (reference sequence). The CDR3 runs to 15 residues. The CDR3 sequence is CASSLAKGGNQPQHF. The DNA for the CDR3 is TGTGCCAGCAGCTTAGCGAAGGGGGGAAATCAGCCCCAGCATTTT. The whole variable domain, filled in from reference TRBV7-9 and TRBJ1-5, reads DTGVSQNPRHKITKRGQNVTFRCDPISEHNRLYWYRQTLGQGPEFLTYFQNEAQLEKSRLLSDRFSAERPKGSFSTLEIQRTEQGDSAMYLCASSLAKGGNQPQHFGDGTRLSIL.

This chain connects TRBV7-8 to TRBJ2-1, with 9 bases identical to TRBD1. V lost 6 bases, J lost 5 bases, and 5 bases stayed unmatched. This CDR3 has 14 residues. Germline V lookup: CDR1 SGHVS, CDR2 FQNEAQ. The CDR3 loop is CASRKTGGNNEQFF. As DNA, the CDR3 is TGTGCCAGCAGGAAGACAGGGGGTAACAATGAGCAGTTCTTC.

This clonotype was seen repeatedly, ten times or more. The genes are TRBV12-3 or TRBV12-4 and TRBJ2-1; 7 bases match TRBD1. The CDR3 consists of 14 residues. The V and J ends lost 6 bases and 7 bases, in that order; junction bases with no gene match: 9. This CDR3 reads CASSPTGVDNEQFF. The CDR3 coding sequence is TGTGCCAGCAGCCCAACAGGGGTTGATAATGAGCAGTTCTTC.

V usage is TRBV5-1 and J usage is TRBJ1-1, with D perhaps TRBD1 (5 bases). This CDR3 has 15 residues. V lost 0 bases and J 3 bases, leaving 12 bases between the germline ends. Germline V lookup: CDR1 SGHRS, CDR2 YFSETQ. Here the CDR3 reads CASSLGVVGDTEAFF. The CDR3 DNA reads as TGCGCCAGCAGCTTGGGGGTCGTGGGGGACACTGAAGCTTTCTTT.

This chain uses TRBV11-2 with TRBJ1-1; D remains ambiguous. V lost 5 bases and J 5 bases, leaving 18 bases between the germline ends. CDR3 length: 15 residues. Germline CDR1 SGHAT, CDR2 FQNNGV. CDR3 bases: TGTGCCAGCAGCCCCGTCAAGGGCCTCGAGACTGAAGCTTTCTTT. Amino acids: CASSPVKGLETEAFF.

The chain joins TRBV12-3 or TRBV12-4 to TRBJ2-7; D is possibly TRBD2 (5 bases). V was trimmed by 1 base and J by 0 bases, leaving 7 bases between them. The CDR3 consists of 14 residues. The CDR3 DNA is TGTGCCAGCAGTTTAGTACTAGACTCCTACGAGCAGTACTTC. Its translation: CASSLVLDSYEQYF.

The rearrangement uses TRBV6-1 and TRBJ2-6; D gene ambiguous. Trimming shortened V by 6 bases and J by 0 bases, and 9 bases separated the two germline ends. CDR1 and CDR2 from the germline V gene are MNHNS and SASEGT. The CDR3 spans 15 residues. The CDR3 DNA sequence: TGTGCCAGCAGCAAAACCCTCTCTGGGGCCAACGTCCTGACTTTC. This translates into CASSKTLSGANVLTF.

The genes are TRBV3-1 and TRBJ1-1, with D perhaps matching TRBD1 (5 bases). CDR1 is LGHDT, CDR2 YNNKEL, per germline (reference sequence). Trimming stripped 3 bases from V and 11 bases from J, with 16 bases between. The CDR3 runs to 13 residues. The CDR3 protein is CASSHRDLSGAFF. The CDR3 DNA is TGTGCCAGCAGCCATCGGGACCTAAGCGGGGCTTTCTTT.

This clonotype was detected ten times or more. This CDR3 is CAIRSTGKNTEAFF. In DNA, the CDR3 is TGTGCCATCAGGTCGACAGGAAAGAACACTGAAGCTTTCTTT. This chain joins TRBV10-3 and TRBJ1-1; weak D call: TRBD1 (6 bases). CDR3 size: 14 residues. Germline CDR1 is ENHRY and CDR2 is SYGVKD. V dropped 6 bases and J dropped 1 base, with 12 bases sitting between them.

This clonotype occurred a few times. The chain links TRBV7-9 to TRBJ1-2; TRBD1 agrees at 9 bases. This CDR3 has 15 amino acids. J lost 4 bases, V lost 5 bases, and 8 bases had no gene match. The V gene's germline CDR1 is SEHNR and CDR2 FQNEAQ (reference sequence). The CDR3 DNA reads TGTGCCAGCAGCGCCGGGACAGGGACCTTCTATGGCTACACCTTC. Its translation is CASSAGTGTFYGYTF.